These 24 T cell receptor beta chains share one sample of origin, sequenced in a study of identical twins. TCRdb passed the 5' RACE reads through MiXCR, listing each CDR3 protein once. The top ten clones hold under 15% of a sample with some 730,000 distinct CDR3 sequences, 15% to 20% of them seen once. These data were also reused for a study on T cells expressing NK-cell markers.

Sequenced input: PBMCs. The receptors shown here come from a woman between 18 and 29 years old in good health.

This clonotype was observed many times. J is TRBJ2-5 and V is TRBV7-2; D unclear. This CDR3 has 12 residues. CDR1 is SGHTA and CDR2 is FQGNSA in the germline V gene. Trimming stripped 1 base from V and 5 bases from J, with 5 bases between. As DNA, the CDR3 is TGTGCCAGCAGCTTAGATCGGGAGACCCAGTACTTC. Its protein is CASSLDRETQYF.

The chain joins TRBV18 to TRBJ1-2, with TRBD1 as a possible D gene (6 bases). The CDR3 loop spans 13 amino acids. From germline, CDR1 is KGHSH and CDR2 LQKENI. V was trimmed by 1 base and J by 5 bases, leaving 8 bases between them. CDR3 region: CASSPQGEYGYTF. The CDR3 DNA is TGTGCCAGCTCACCACAGGGGGAGTATGGCTACACCTTC.

This clonotype was found a few times. The gene calls are TRBV4-3 and TRBJ2-1; 15 bases are a match to TRBD2. From germline, CDR1 is LGHNA and CDR2 YSLEER. CDR3 length: 17 amino acids. J gave up 9 bases and V 4 bases, and 10 bases lay outside the gene matches. CDR3 sequence reads: CASSLIGTSGRRGEQFF. The CDR3 region has the DNA TGCGCCAGCAGCCTTATAGGGACTAGCGGGAGGCGTGGTGAGCAGTTCTTC.

The chain's CDR3 is CASSRDLLATSTDTQYF. The CDR3 DNA reads as TGTGCCAGCAGCCGAGACCTGCTCGCGACCAGCACAGATACGCAGTATTTT. The chain uses TRBV12-3 or TRBV12-4 and TRBJ2-3; D not resolved. The CDR3 has 17 residues. V was clipped by 6 bases and J by 0 bases, with 19 bases between them.

The chain joins TRBV24-1 to TRBJ2-3; 10 nucleotides agree with TRBD2. This CDR3 has 16 residues. Germline CDR1 is KGHDR and CDR2 is SFDVKD. After removal of 3 bases from V and 3 bases from J, the junction contained 5 bases not matched to a gene. In nucleotides, the CDR3 is TGTGCCACCAGTGATCCCCTAGCGGGGGCTACAGATACGCAGTATTTT. It yields the protein CATSDPLAGATDTQYF.

The gene calls are TRBV4-3 and TRBJ2-1; TRBD2 matches 10 bases. Germline trimming cut 4 bases from V and 7 bases from J; bases unmatched to any gene: 10. The CDR3 consists of 16 residues. Germline lookup yields CDR1 LGHNA and CDR2 YSLEER. The CDR3 sequence is CASSPQSGRGKNEQFF. Here the CDR3 DNA reads TGCGCCAGCAGCCCTCAAAGCGGGAGGGGGAAGAATGAGCAGTTCTTC.

The chain recombines TRBV12-3 or TRBV12-4 with TRBJ2-6; no clear D. Trimming removed 4 bases at V and 0 bases at J, with 7 bases between. CDR3 size: 15 residues. The CDR3 nucleotides read TGTGCCAGCAGTTACCCGAACTCTGGGGCCAACGTCCTGACTTTC. Amino acid sequence: CASSYPNSGANVLTF.

J is TRBJ2-1 and V is TRBV20-1; D call uncertain. V shed 1 base and J shed 3 bases, with 10 bases lying between them. Germline assignment: CDR1 DFQATT and CDR2 SNEGSKA (reference sequence). There are 14 residues in the CDR3. The CDR3 is CSARGFLVYNEQFF. Written as DNA, the CDR3 is TGCAGTGCTAGAGGTTTTCTAGTCTACAATGAGCAGTTCTTC.

The chain joins TRBV10-2 to TRBJ2-1; D gene uncertain. Per the germline V gene, CDR1 is WSHSY and CDR2 is SAAADI. The CDR3 contains 15 residues. The V gene lost 3 bases and the J gene lost 5 bases, with 14 bases spanning the gap. The CDR3 is CASSDAVAGNNEQFF. Here the CDR3 DNA reads TGCGCCAGCAGTGATGCGGTAGCAGGTAACAATGAGCAGTTCTTC.

The chain recombines TRBV27 with TRBJ1-1; D remains unclear. There are 14 residues in the CDR3. CDR1 is MNHEY, CDR2 SMNVEV, per germline (reference sequence). Trimming took off 3 bases at V and 1 base at J, with 9 bases between the two ends. The CDR3 sequence is CASSLVYPNTEAFF. The DNA for the CDR3 is TGTGCCAGCAGTTTGGTTTACCCGAACACTGAAGCTTTCTTT.

This clonotype appeared a few times. The rearrangement links TRBV7-7 to TRBJ2-5, with TRBD2 matching 12 bases. In germline, CDR1 is SSHAT, CDR2 FNYEAQ (reference sequence). CDR3 length: 17 residues. V dropped 5 bases and J dropped 3; count of bases not matched to a gene: 10. The CDR3 nucleotides read TGTGCCAGCAGCCCCGACGGACTAGCGGGGAACGAAGAGACCCAGTACTTC. The encoded protein is CASSPDGLAGNEETQYF.

This clonotype was found a few times. The rearrangement joins TRBV12-3 or TRBV12-4 to TRBJ2-1; TRBD2 might be the D (6 bases). CDR3 length equals 13 residues. The germline V and J ends were trimmed by 6 bases and 9 bases, with 15 bases remaining between them. The CDR3 protein is CASSRKTSGEQFF. The CDR3 DNA reads TGTGCCAGCAGCCGAAAGACTAGTGGTGAGCAGTTCTTC.

The chain uses TRBV30 and TRBJ2-2; TRBD2 aligns across 8 bases. V lost 2 bases, J lost 4 bases, and 6 bases stayed unmatched. CDR1 and CDR2 (germline): GTSNPN, SVGIG (reference sequence). This CDR3 spans 15 amino acids. CDR3 loop: CAWSRSGRSTGELFF. As DNA, the CDR3 is TGTGCCTGGAGTCGGAGCGGGAGATCCACCGGGGAGCTGTTTTTT.

This clonotype was observed at least ten times. This chain uses TRBV20-1 with TRBJ1-4; TRBD1 might be the D (6 bases). Germline values: CDR1 DFQATT, CDR2 SNEGSKA (reference sequence). The CDR3 length is 14 residues. Deletions cut 6 bases from V and 4 bases from J, with 15 bases between. The CDR3 here is CSARPGHINEKLFF. The CDR3 nucleotides read TGCAGTGCCCGACCGGGACACATTAATGAAAAACTGTTTTTT.

This clonotype was recorded many times. The chain couples TRBV10-3 to TRBJ2-1; 12 bases fit TRBD2. This CDR3 is 16 amino acids long. Germline V gives CDR1 ENHRY, CDR2 SYGVKD. Losses at the gene ends were 6 bases for V and 0 bases for J; bases not matched to a gene: 3. The CDR3 DNA is TGTGCCATCAGCCCGACTAGCGGGGGCTCCTACAATGAGCAGTTCTTC. Protein: CAISPTSGGSYNEQFF.

This clonotype was seen a handful of times. The V call is TRBV7-3, the J call TRBJ2-3; TRBD2 matches at 8 bases. Germline values: CDR1 SGHTA, CDR2 FQGTGA. Trimming removed 5 bases from V and 5 bases from J; junction bases left unmatched: 12. The CDR3 contains 16 residues. CDR3 region: CASSPQERGGRDTQYF. DNA for the CDR3: TGTGCCAGCAGCCCCCAGGAACGGGGGGGAAGAGATACGCAGTATTTT.

This clonotype has a handful of counts. The V call is TRBV6-1, the J call TRBJ2-3, with a possible D match to TRBD1 (5 bases). Between the trimmed V and J ends, which lost 1 base and 4 bases, there was a span of 12 bases. The CDR3 sequence is 15 residues long. Germline values: CDR1 MNHNS, CDR2 SASEGT. DNA of the CDR3: TGTGCCAGCAGTGAAGGGGGCAGTATTGCAGATACGCAGTATTTT. It encodes CASSEGGSIADTQYF.

This clonotype was detected only a few times. The V call is TRBV5-1, the J call TRBJ2-7, with TRBD2 matching over 7 bases. After removal of 4 bases from V and 3 bases from J, the junction contained 13 bases not matched to a gene. The CDR3 covers 16 residues. The germline CDR1 and CDR2 sequences are SGHRS and YFSETQ. CDR3 residues: CASSTVSGDYSYEQYF. CDR3 DNA: TGCGCCAGCAGCACCGTTAGTGGGGACTACAGCTACGAGCAGTACTTC.

This clonotype was seen repeatedly, ten times or more. The chain employs TRBV12-3 or TRBV12-4 and TRBJ1-1; D is undetermined. CDR3 length: 13 residues. Deletions cut 6 bases from V and 6 bases from J, with 14 bases between. Here the CDR3 reads CASRRSETAEAFF. In DNA form, the CDR3 reads TGTGCCAGCAGACGCAGCGAGACTGCTGAAGCTTTCTTT.

The rearrangement links TRBV20-1 to TRBJ2-7; D is possibly TRBD2 (6 bases). Germline CDR1 DFQATT, CDR2 SNEGSKA (reference sequence). The CDR3 length is 15 residues. V lost 6 bases and J lost 5, with 23 bases in between. The CDR3 loop is CSASGTGAPLNEQYF. The DNA for the CDR3 is TGCAGTGCCTCCGGGACGGGAGCTCCCTTGAACGAGCAGTACTTC.

The J gene is TRBJ2-1, the V gene TRBV5-1; D is uncertain. From germline, CDR1 is SGHRS and CDR2 YFSETQ. V was trimmed by 4 bases and J by 6 bases, leaving 14 bases between them. The CDR3 extends over 14 amino acids. This CDR3 is CASSPSGWGNEQFF. In DNA form, the CDR3 reads TGCGCCAGCAGCCCCTCGGGTTGGGGCAATGAGCAGTTCTTC.

The rearrangement joins TRBV6-2 or TRBV6-3 to TRBJ2-2, with D perhaps matching TRBD2 (5 bases). V lost 5 bases, J lost 6 bases, and 13 bases lay in between. This CDR3 is 14 amino acids long. The germline V gene has CDR1 MNHEY and CDR2 SVGEGT. The CDR3 region is CASSAISDAGELFF. CDR3 nucleotides: TGTGCCAGCAGTGCTATTAGCGACGCCGGGGAGCTGTTTTTT.

The chain recombines TRBV20-1 with TRBJ2-7; 10 positions agree with TRBD2. This CDR3 contains 15 residues. Germline CDR1 is DFQATT and CDR2 is SNEGSKA (reference sequence). The V gene end was trimmed by 0 bases and the J gene end by 5 bases; junction bases not matched to a gene: 7. The CDR3 region has the DNA TGCAGTGCTAGAGACGGAACTAGCGGGAACCACGAGCAGTACTTC. It is translated as CSARDGTSGNHEQYF.

In DNA, the CDR3 is TGTGCCAGCAGCCCAGGGTTCAAAGCTTTCTTT. This gives the protein CASSPGFKAFF. The rearrangement joins TRBV12-3 or TRBV12-4 to TRBJ1-1; possible D gene TRBD1, 5 bases. Trimming shortened V by 6 bases and J by 9 bases, and 11 bases separated the two germline ends. The CDR3 contains 11 residues.